This entry lists 28 T cell receptor beta chains sequenced from one sample in a study of CD8 T cells in ankylosing spondylitis. TCRdb itself ran the 5' RACE reads through MiXCR, one entry per CDR3 protein. The sample has under 300,000 distinct CDR3 sequences, over 9.5% seen once. The specimen sequenced was blood, either unsorted or a sorted T cell fraction (not recorded which). Source of these receptors: a male donor with ankylosing spondylitis or in good health (not recorded which).

The chain combines TRBV27 with TRBJ2-7; the match to TRBD1 covers 9 bases. This CDR3 is 15 amino acids long. The trim removed 4 bases at V and 2 bases at J, leaving 6 bases unmatched. Germline V gene lookup returns CDR1 MNHEY and CDR2 SMNVEV (reference sequence). The CDR3 loop reads CASSSLGTGTYEQYF. CDR3 DNA: TGTGCCAGCAGTTCGTTAGGGACAGGGACCTACGAGCAGTACTTC.

This clonotype has ten or more counts. V and J are TRBV7-2 and TRBJ1-2; unclear D gene. The CDR3 runs to 15 residues. The germline V gene encodes CDR1 SGHTA and CDR2 FQGNSA. The V and J ends lost 1 base and 5 bases respectively, with 14 bases between them. The CDR3 loop is CASSLEGLQDYGYTF. CDR3 in DNA: TGTGCCAGCAGCTTAGAAGGGCTCCAGGATTATGGCTACACCTTC. The complete variable domain, with remaining parts taken from reference TRBV7-2 and TRBJ1-2, reads GAGVSQSPSNKVTEKGKDVELRCDPISGHTALYWYRQSLGQGLEFLIYFQGNSAPDKSGLPSDRFSAERTGGSVSTLTIQRTQQEDSAVYLCASSLEGLQDYGYTFGSGTRLTVV.

Comments on this clonotype: Given a much more abundant clone one base away, this may be a read error. The chain combines TRBV10-3 with TRBJ2-5; possible D gene TRBD1, 6 bases. There are 15 residues in the CDR3. Germline loops: CDR1 ENHRY, CDR2 SYGVKD. CDR3 residues: CAISRGQSPTETQHF. For the CDR3, the DNA is TGTGCCATCAGCCGAGGACAGTCCCCAACGGAGACCCAGCACTTC.

The chain combines TRBV12-3 or TRBV12-4 with TRBJ1-2; possibly TRBD1 for D (6 bases). The CDR3 spans 14 residues. V was shortened by 6 bases and J by 6 bases, with 17 bases between the two germline ends. The CDR3 sequence is CASRQQGSFHGYTF. CDR3 in DNA: TGTGCCAGCAGGCAACAGGGTTCCTTTCATGGCTACACCTTC.

This clonotype was observed a handful of times. DNA for the CDR3: TGTGCCAGCAGACGAACAAAACGGGCTAGCGGGGGCAATGAGCAGTTCTTC. Protein: CASRRTKRASGGNEQFF. The genes are TRBV6-2 or TRBV6-3 and TRBJ2-1; 10 nucleotides line up with TRBD2. The V gene's germline CDR1 is MNHEY and CDR2 SVGEGT. This CDR3 is 17 amino acids long. Trimming removed 6 bases from V and 6 bases from J; junction bases left unmatched: 14.

This clonotype was counted many times. The chain carries TRBV29-1 and TRBJ1-1, with D perhaps matching TRBD1 (6 bases). V lost 4 bases, J lost 4 bases, and 19 bases lay in between. Germline V gives CDR1 SQVTM, CDR2 ANQGSEA. This CDR3 is 15 amino acids long. The CDR3: CSVGGRGMLSTEAFF. The CDR3 nucleotides are TGCAGCGTTGGTGGCAGGGGTATGTTGAGCACTGAAGCTTTCTTT.

The sample holds many counts of this clonotype. The chain recombines TRBV6-5 with TRBJ2-1, with 12 bases identical to TRBD2. CDR3 size: 16 residues. Germline CDR1 MNHEY, CDR2 SVGAGI. The V segment lost 6 bases and the J segment 8 bases; nucleotides outside the gene matches: 11. In DNA, the CDR3 is TGTGCCAGCAGATCTACTAGCGGGAGGCCTCCCGATGAGCAGTTCTTC. It translates to CASRSTSGRPPDEQFF.

This clonotype came up many times. The chain employs TRBV20-1 and TRBJ1-2; 8 bases are shared with TRBD1. This CDR3 spans 12 amino acids. Unmatched junction bases numbered 4, after V lost 3 bases and J lost 7 bases. From germline, CDR1 is DFQATT and CDR2 SNEGSKA (reference sequence). CDR3 in amino acids: CSASRGQGGYTF. The CDR3 region has the DNA TGCAGTGCTAGCAGGGGGCAAGGTGGCTACACCTTC.

CDR3 bases: TGTGCCAGCAGTGAGGGAAGTGGCTACACCTTC. This sequence encodes CASSEGSGYTF. The gene calls are TRBV25-1 and TRBJ1-2; no clear D gene. V was cut by 3 bases and J by 7 bases, with 6 bases left in between. This CDR3 has 11 residues. Germline assignment: CDR1 MGHDK and CDR2 SYGVNS.

The sample holds a few counts of this clonotype. V is TRBV7-9 and J is TRBJ2-3; unclear D gene. The length of the CDR3 is 11 residues. Germline lookup yields CDR1 SEHNR and CDR2 FQNEAQ (reference sequence). V dropped 1 base and J dropped 14 bases, with 10 bases sitting between them. The CDR3 protein is CASSLDANRYF. CDR3 DNA: TGTGCCAGCAGCTTAGACGCGAACAGGTATTTT.

This clonotype was counted at least ten times. The chain has TRBV12-3 or TRBV12-4 and TRBJ2-5; D might be TRBD1 or TRBD2, each matching 5 bases. Trimming shortened V by 3 bases and J by 4 bases, and 15 bases separated the two germline ends. CDR3 length: 15 amino acids. Written as DNA, the CDR3 is TGTGCCAGCAGTTTGAGGGGCCAGTCGACAGAGACCCAGTACTTC. Translated: CASSLRGQSTETQYF.

In its sample, this clonotype was seen many times. The V gene is TRBV13, the J gene TRBJ1-3; tentatively, D is TRBD1 (6 bases). Trimming removed 4 bases at V and 1 base at J, with 8 bases between. This CDR3 region has 14 residues. CDR1 and CDR2 from the germline V gene are PRHDT and FYEKMQ (reference sequence). The DNA of the CDR3 is TGTGCCAGCAGCTACGACAGGTCTGGAAACACCATATATTTT. Its translation is CASSYDRSGNTIYF.

This clonotype occurred many times. CDR3 DNA sequence: TGCGCCAGCAGGGAGGTAGCGGGACCGCGCCAAGGGCAGTTCTTC. Translated, it gives CASREVAGPRQGQFF. The chain has TRBV5-1 and TRBJ2-1; 8 bases are shared with TRBD2. Trimming cost V 5 bases and J 12 bases; bases outside gene matches: 16. CDR1 and CDR2 (germline): SGHRS, YFSETQ. The CDR3 sequence is 15 residues long. Full variable domain (remainder filled in from reference TRBV5-1 and TRBJ2-1): KAGVTQTPRYLIKTRGQQVTLSCSPISGHRSVSWYQQTPGQGLQFLFEYFSETQRNKGNFPGRFSGRQFSNSRSEMNVSTLELGDSALYLCASREVAGPRQGQFFGPGTRLTVL.

Many counts were recorded for this clonotype. V is TRBV20-1 and J is TRBJ1-1; D might be TRBD1 (6 bases). The CDR3 consists of 13 residues. In germline, CDR1 is DFQATT, CDR2 SNEGSKA (reference sequence). V shed 2 bases and J shed 11 bases, with 18 bases lying between them. CDR3 region: CSARMTGTGKAFF. CDR3 bases: TGCAGTGCTAGAATGACGGGTACAGGGAAGGCTTTCTTT.

In its sample, this clonotype was seen many times. The CDR3 DNA reads as TGTGCCAGCAGCAAGACACTTTACGAGCAGTACTTC. This sequence encodes CASSKTLYEQYF. V gene TRBV7-2 combines with J gene TRBJ2-7; no clear D gene. The CDR3 is made up of 12 amino acids. The germline V gene encodes CDR1 SGHTA and CDR2 FQGNSA. V shed 5 bases and J shed 4 bases, with 9 bases lying between them.

The chain couples TRBV6-2 or TRBV6-3 to TRBJ1-1, with 10 bases fitting TRBD1. The CDR3 covers 18 residues. The germline V gene has CDR1 MNHEY and CDR2 SVGEGT. The V segment lost 0 bases and the J segment 1 base; nucleotides outside the gene matches: 8. The chain's CDR3 is CASSYSRRDRGWNTEAFF. The CDR3, as DNA: TGTGCCAGCAGTTACTCTCGTAGGGACAGGGGATGGAACACTGAAGCTTTCTTT.

This clonotype was detected many times. The chain employs TRBV10-3 and TRBJ2-7; 7 bases are a match to TRBD1. Germline CDR1 and CDR2: ENHRY and SYGVKD. The CDR3 spans 15 residues. V was clipped by 6 bases and J by 0 bases; unmatched bases: 8. CDR3 coding DNA: TGTGCCATCAGCCTCCCGGGACAGAACTCCTACGAGCAGTACTTC. Its protein is CAISLPGQNSYEQYF.

This clonotype was seen many times. V and J are TRBV10-3 and TRBJ2-1; 9 bases map to TRBD1. There are 15 residues in the CDR3. V lost 4 bases and J lost 6; bases outside the gene matches: 7. Per the germline V gene, CDR1 is ENHRY and CDR2 is SYGVKD. The CDR3 sequence is CAISVAGQGINEQFF. The CDR3 nucleotides are TGTGCCATCAGTGTAGCCGGACAGGGGATCAATGAGCAGTTCTTC.

This clonotype was observed at least ten times. The rearrangement links TRBV5-4 to TRBJ2-2; D may be TRBD1 or TRBD2 (5 bases each). Germline CDR1 reads SGHNT; CDR2 reads YYREEE (reference sequence). Trimming cost V 1 base and J 0 bases, with 10 bases left between them. This CDR3 region has 16 residues. CDR3 sequence reads: CASSLTGTANTGELFF. The DNA for the CDR3 is TGTGCCAGCAGCTTGACGGGGACGGCGAACACCGGGGAGCTGTTTTTT.

This clonotype was seen many times. The V and J genes are TRBV12-3 or TRBV12-4 and TRBJ2-5; D gene uncertain. The length of the CDR3 is 15 residues. Between the trimmed V and J ends, which lost 3 bases and 0 bases, there was a span of 11 bases. The CDR3 sequence is CASSFRSTNQETQYF. DNA for the CDR3: TGTGCCAGCAGTTTCCGGAGTACCAACCAAGAGACCCAGTACTTC.

This clonotype was recorded at least ten times. The chain has TRBV5-1 and TRBJ2-1, with a possible D match to TRBD2 (5 bases). The V end was cut by 4 bases, the J end by 4 bases, with 18 bases between. The V gene's germline CDR1 is SGHRS and CDR2 YFSETQ. This CDR3 is built from 16 residues. As DNA, the CDR3 is TGCGCCAGCAGCCGCCTTGACCGGGGTTCATACAATGAGCAGTTCTTC. Amino acids: CASSRLDRGSYNEQFF.

This clonotype came up many times. The chain has TRBV20-1 and TRBJ2-1; TRBD2 agrees at 7 bases. The CDR3 contains 13 residues. V lost 3 bases to trimming and J lost 3 bases; unmatched junction nucleotides: 2. The germline V gene encodes CDR1 DFQATT and CDR2 SNEGSKA (reference sequence). The CDR3 here is CSASQRGYNEQFF. In DNA, the CDR3 is TGCAGTGCTAGCCAGCGGGGCTACAATGAGCAGTTCTTC.

This clonotype came up many times. The chain couples TRBV5-1 to TRBJ1-6; D remains ambiguous. Trimming pared 0 bases from V and 7 bases from J, leaving 11 bases between. From germline, CDR1 is SGHRS and CDR2 YFSETQ. This CDR3 region has 15 residues. CDR3 DNA: TGCGCCAGCAGCTTGGCCCCAGGAGAAAATTCACCCCTCCACTTT. Translated: CASSLAPGENSPLHF.

The sample holds many counts of this clonotype. This CDR3 is CASSQNEGRGFTQYF. The DNA of the CDR3 is TGTGCCAGCAGCCAAAATGAAGGGCGGGGGTTTACGCAGTATTTT. This chain joins TRBV14 and TRBJ2-3; 7 nucleotides line up with TRBD2. Germline assignment: CDR1 SGHDN and CDR2 FVKESK. V lost 2 bases to trimming and J lost 8 bases; unmatched junction nucleotides: 10. This CDR3 has 15 residues. Combining the CDR3 with reference TRBV14 and TRBJ2-3 gives the whole variable domain EAGVTQFPSHSVIEKGQTVTLRCDPISGHDNLYWYRRVMGKEIKFLLHFVKESKQDESGMPNNRFLAERTGGTYSTLKVQPAELEDSGVYFCASSQNEGRGFTQYFGPGTRLTVL.

V usage is TRBV7-2 and J usage is TRBJ2-4; the D gene is possibly TRBD1 (6 bases). V dropped 4 bases and J dropped 3 bases, with 10 bases sitting between them. Germline CDR1 is SGHTA and CDR2 is FQGNSA. The CDR3 loop spans 14 amino acids. In DNA, the CDR3 is TGTGCCAGCAGCTCGGACAGAGGCAAAAACATTCAGTACTTC. Residues: CASSSDRGKNIQYF.

This clonotype was observed a handful of times. The DNA of the CDR3 is TGTGCCAGCAGCCAAGATGTAGGGACTAGCGACGAGCAGTACTTC. This codes for CASSQDVGTSDEQYF. The chain combines TRBV4-2 with TRBJ2-7, with TRBD2 identical over 10 bases. Trimming cost V 0 bases and J 5 bases; bases outside gene matches: 4. CDR3 length equals 15 residues. Germline V gene lookup returns CDR1 LGHNA and CDR2 YNFKEQ.

This clonotype was counted at least ten times. The chain combines TRBV20-1 with TRBJ2-3, with D possibly being TRBD1 (6 bases). CDR3 length equals 17 residues. The V end was cut by 3 bases, the J end by 2 bases, with 21 bases between. Germline loops: CDR1 DFQATT, CDR2 SNEGSKA (reference sequence). The CDR3 DNA follows: TGCAGTGCTAGCAGTGACAGGACCCTACTCCACACAGATACGCAGTATTTT. Translating gives CSASSDRTLLHTDTQYF.

This clonotype was seen ten or more times. The chain uses TRBV2 and TRBJ1-1; D possibly corresponds to TRBD1 (5 bases). The CDR3 runs to 11 residues. The V end was cut by 7 bases, the J end by 6 bases, with 9 bases between. CDR1 SNHLY and CDR2 FYNNEI come from the germline V gene. CDR3 sequence reads: CASKQGAEAFF. CDR3 nucleotide sequence: TGTGCCAGCAAGCAAGGGGCTGAAGCTTTCTTT.